A selection of T cell receptor beta chains follows, all from one sample in a study of cytomegalovirus exposure and HLA in healthy donors. Clones were read by immunoSEQ multiplex PCR, and TCRdb kept only the in-frame ones, dropping some. This table holds around 100,000 clones, over 75% found once. Specimen: PBMCs. The receptors derive from a female donor in good health and CMV-seropositive. The CDR3 runs from the conserved cysteine through the conserved F or W. Each record gives: CDR3 protein, CDR3 DNA, V gene, J gene, clone size, D gene. The D gene is left open where the match is weak. Clone size is not always given. Where it is, it says once, few, many or a class for expanded clones.

cdr3_aa: CASSQTGSTNEKLFF
cdr3_nt: TGTGCCAGCAGCCAGACAGGGTCAACTAATGAAAAACTGTTTTTT
v_call: TRBV5-5
j_call: TRBJ1-4
clone_size: .
d_call: TRBD1

cdr3_aa: CASSAGLFGYTF
cdr3_nt: TGTGCCAGTAGTGCTGGACTATTTGGCTACACCTTC
v_call: TRBV19
j_call: TRBJ1-2
clone_size: .
d_call: .

cdr3_aa: CASSFGTPQNIQYF
cdr3_nt: TGTGCCAGCAGTTTCGGGACACCACAGAACATTCAGTACTTC
v_call: TRBV6-5
j_call: TRBJ2-4
clone_size: few
d_call: .

cdr3_aa: CASSQAGTLQPQHF
cdr3_nt: TGTGCCAGCAGCCAAGCGGGTACGCTTCAGCCCCAGCATTTT
v_call: TRBV4-2
j_call: TRBJ1-5
clone_size: .
d_call: .

cdr3_aa: CASLGQGVGGREQFF
cdr3_nt: TGTGCCAGCTTAGGACAGGGGGTGGGAGGGAGGGAGCAGTTCTTC
v_call: TRBV6-1
j_call: TRBJ2-1
clone_size: .
d_call: TRBD1

cdr3_aa: CASSQSGTGSTYEQYF
cdr3_nt: TGCGCCAGCAGCCAATCCGGGACAGGGTCAACCTACGAGCAGTACTTC
v_call: TRBV5-1
j_call: TRBJ2-7
clone_size: .
d_call: TRBD1

cdr3_aa: CASSEIRSGANVLTF
cdr3_nt: TGTGCCAGCAGTGAAATCCGCTCTGGGGCCAACGTCCTGACTTTC
v_call: TRBV2
j_call: TRBJ2-6
clone_size: .
d_call: .

cdr3_aa: CASNLVPTSANEQFF
cdr3_nt: TGTGCCAGCAACCTAGTTCCAACTAGCGCCAATGAGCAGTTCTTC
v_call: TRBV7-2
j_call: TRBJ2-1
clone_size: .
d_call: TRBD2

cdr3_aa: CASSLAYGYTF
cdr3_nt: TGCGCCAGCAGTCTGGCTTATGGCTACACCTTC
v_call: TRBV23-1
j_call: TRBJ1-2
clone_size: .
d_call: .

cdr3_aa: CASSRPRGVANEKLFF
cdr3_nt: TGTGCCAGCAGCCGCCCTCGGGGTGTGGCTAATGAAAAACTGTTTTTT
v_call: TRBV11-2
j_call: TRBJ1-4
clone_size: .
d_call: .

cdr3_aa: CASSPVQGIGEAFF
cdr3_nt: TGTGCCAGCAGCCCTGTCCAGGGAATCGGTGAAGCTTTCTTT
v_call: TRBV11-2
j_call: TRBJ1-1
clone_size: .
d_call: .

cdr3_aa: CASSLFSGESNTIYF
cdr3_nt: TGTGCCAGCAGTTTATTTTCGGGGGAATCGAACACCATATATTTT
v_call: TRBV28
j_call: TRBJ1-3
clone_size: .
d_call: .

cdr3_aa: CASSTRTGERTINQPQHF
cdr3_nt: TGCGCCAGCAGCACACGGACAGGGGAGCGTACCATCAATCAGCCCCAGCATTTT
v_call: TRBV5-1
j_call: TRBJ1-5
clone_size: .
d_call: TRBD1

cdr3_aa: CASSPQTGATYEQYF
cdr3_nt: TGCGCCAGCAGCCCCCAGACAGGGGCGACCTACGAGCAGTACTTC
v_call: TRBV5-1
j_call: TRBJ2-7
clone_size: .
d_call: TRBD1

cdr3_aa: CASSSTSSNEQFF
cdr3_nt: TGTGCCAGCAGCTCTACTAGTTCCAATGAGCAGTTCTTC
v_call: TRBV7-9
j_call: TRBJ2-1
clone_size: .
d_call: .

cdr3_aa: CASSLRGEQYF
cdr3_nt: TGTGCCAGCAGCTTAAGGGGCGAGCAGTACTTC
v_call: TRBV7-9
j_call: TRBJ2-7
clone_size: once
d_call: .

cdr3_aa: CASNKRGQGPNTEAFF
cdr3_nt: TGTGCCAGCAATAAGAGGGGGCAGGGGCCCAACACTGAAGCTTTCTTT
v_call: TRBV9
j_call: TRBJ1-1
clone_size: .
d_call: TRBD1

cdr3_aa: CASSLGTSQETQYF
cdr3_nt: TGTGCCAGCAGCTTAGGGACTAGCCAAGAGACCCAGTACTTC
v_call: TRBV5-4
j_call: TRBJ2-5
clone_size: .
d_call: TRBD2

cdr3_aa: CASSLPTGTGGPYEQYF
cdr3_nt: TGTGCCAGCAGCTTACCTACCGGGACAGGGGGACCCTACGAGCAGTACTTC
v_call: TRBV7-9
j_call: TRBJ2-7
clone_size: .
d_call: TRBD1

cdr3_aa: CASSLSGAREGTEAFF
cdr3_nt: TGTGCCAGCAGTTTATCGGGGGCGCGGGAGGGGACTGAAGCTTTCTTT
v_call: TRBV28
j_call: TRBJ1-1
clone_size: .
d_call: .

cdr3_aa: CASSFFRADTQYF
cdr3_nt: TGTGCCAGCAGCTTCTTCCGAGCAGATACGCAGTATTTT
v_call: TRBV7-3
j_call: TRBJ2-3
clone_size: .
d_call: .

cdr3_aa: CASSFTGGRSYEQYF
cdr3_nt: TGTGCCAGCAGCTTTACAGGGGGCAGATCCTACGAGCAGTACTTC
v_call: TRBV5-4
j_call: TRBJ2-7
clone_size: .
d_call: TRBD1

cdr3_aa: CASSLRWERDQPQHF
cdr3_nt: TGTGCCAGCAGCTTGCGCTGGGAGAGGGATCAGCCCCAGCATTTT
v_call: TRBV5-5
j_call: TRBJ1-5
clone_size: .
d_call: .

cdr3_aa: CATSSGGWDKAKAFF
cdr3_nt: TGTGCCACCAGCTCAGGAGGATGGGACAAAGCAAAAGCTTTCTTT
v_call: TRBV15
j_call: TRBJ1-1
clone_size: .
d_call: .

cdr3_aa: CASSQELWDTNTYGYTF
cdr3_nt: TGCGCCAGCAGCCAAGAATTGTGGGACACGAACACCTATGGCTACACCTTC
v_call: TRBV4-1
j_call: TRBJ1-2
clone_size: .
d_call: .

cdr3_aa: CASSQYGAGTSGPYEQYF
cdr3_nt: TGTGCCAGCAGCCAGTATGGGGCAGGGACTTCAGGCCCGTACGAGCAGTACTTC
v_call: TRBV27
j_call: TRBJ2-7
clone_size: few
d_call: .

cdr3_aa: CASSLGTGAGHQPQHF
cdr3_nt: TGTGCCAGCAGCTTAGGTACAGGGGCCGGCCATCAGCCCCAGCATTTT
v_call: TRBV7-9
j_call: TRBJ1-5
clone_size: once
d_call: TRBD1

cdr3_aa: CASRAPGISNYGYTF
cdr3_nt: TGTGCCAGCAGGGCCCCCGGGATATCTAACTATGGCTACACCTTC
v_call: TRBV2
j_call: TRBJ1-2
clone_size: .
d_call: .

cdr3_aa: CASSPYWTGGLHTEAFF
cdr3_nt: TGTGCCAGCAGTCCTTATTGGACAGGGGGCCTCCACACTGAAGCTTTCTTT
v_call: TRBV27
j_call: TRBJ1-1
clone_size: .
d_call: TRBD1

cdr3_aa: CASSLRGAVRAGTQYF
cdr3_nt: TGTGCCAGCAGCTTGCGGGGAGCGGTGCGGGCGGGGACCCAGTACTTC
v_call: TRBV7-9
j_call: TRBJ2-5
clone_size: .
d_call: .

cdr3_aa: CASSLRGNYGYTF
cdr3_nt: TGTGCCAGCAGCCTACGGGGAAACTATGGCTACACCTTC
v_call: TRBV7-2
j_call: TRBJ1-2
clone_size: .
d_call: .

cdr3_aa: CASSLGGQPQHF
cdr3_nt: TGTGCCAGCAGTTTAGGAGGGCAGCCCCAGCATTTT
v_call: TRBV28
j_call: TRBJ1-5
clone_size: once
d_call: .

cdr3_aa: CASSGASLNTEAFF
cdr3_nt: TGCGCCAGCAGCGGGGCGAGTTTGAACACTGAAGCTTTCTTT
v_call: TRBV5-1
j_call: TRBJ1-1
clone_size: .
d_call: .

cdr3_aa: CASSQAGQTPYGYTF
cdr3_nt: TGCGCCAGCAGCCAAGCCGGACAGACCCCCTATGGCTACACCTTC
v_call: TRBV4-1
j_call: TRBJ1-2
clone_size: .
d_call: .

cdr3_aa: CASSPDILNNEQFF
cdr3_nt: TGTGCCAGCAGCCCGGACATCTTAAACAATGAGCAGTTCTTC
v_call: TRBV7-2
j_call: TRBJ2-1
clone_size: .
d_call: .

cdr3_aa: CASSLFLGYTGSSYEQYF
cdr3_nt: TGTGCCAGCAGTTTATTCCTCGGGTATACAGGGAGCTCCTACGAGCAGTACTTC
v_call: TRBV28
j_call: TRBJ2-7
clone_size: .
d_call: .

cdr3_aa: CASSLGQGGENYGYTF
cdr3_nt: TGTGCCAGCAGCTTAGGACAGGGGGGCGAGAACTATGGCTACACCTTC
v_call: TRBV13
j_call: TRBJ1-2
clone_size: .
d_call: TRBD1

cdr3_aa: CASSLDGAQRNTEAFF
cdr3_nt: TGCGCCAGCAGCTTGGATGGGGCTCAACGGAACACTGAAGCTTTCTTT
v_call: TRBV5-1
j_call: TRBJ1-1
clone_size: .
d_call: .